The entry below gives a single T cell receptor beta chain sequence along with its context. The data were taken from a study of T cell changes during pregnancy in multiple sclerosis. Method: immunoSEQ multiplex PCR; TCRdb's copy keeps in-frame clones and lacks some. The sample includes 60,000 or so clones, around nine tenths of them seen just once. This sequence originates from a human donor whose cells served as feeder cells for cultures in a pregnancy study. The specimen sequenced was peripheral blood from another person, used as feeder cells.

The CDR3 is CASSYSLQGYTF. CDR3 bases: TGTGCCAGCAGTTACTCGCTCCAGGGCTACACCTTC. V is TRBV6-6 and J is TRBJ1-2; no clear D gene. Trimming pared 0 bases from V and 8 bases from J, leaving 7 bases between. Germline V gene lookup returns CDR1 MNHNY and CDR2 SVGAGI (reference sequence). The CDR3 extends over 12 amino acids.